The next 20 T cell receptor beta chains were all read from a single sample in a study of monozygotic twins with inflammatory bowel disease. TCRdb reprocessed the 5' RACE reads, keeping one entry per CDR3 protein, no DNA. Recorded for this sample: approximately 400,000 distinct CDR3 sequences. Sequenced: blood. The receptors originated from a human donor with ulcerative colitis or Crohn's disease, or a healthy co-twin of an affected twin (not recorded which).

V is TRBV5-1 and J is TRBJ2-7; TCRdb's D gene call, TRBD1, goes unchecked for lack of DNA. The germline V gene has CDR1 SGHRS and CDR2 YFSETQ. The CDR3 extends over 13 amino acids. The CDR3 protein is CASSLGGSHEQYF.

The rearrangement uses TRBV3-1 and TRBJ2-5; there is no DNA to check the TCRdb D call of TRBD1. Per germline, CDR1 LGHDT and CDR2 YNNKEL (reference sequence). The CDR3 is 12 amino acids. CDR3: CASSQGGQTQYF.

This chain joins TRBV29-1 and TRBJ2-3; TCRdb proposes TRBD1, but this gene call is untestable without DNA. Germline CDR1 and CDR2: SQVTM and ANQGSEA. The CDR3 has 14 residues. CDR3 in amino acids: CSVAQGNLADTQYF.

The J gene is TRBJ1-1, the V gene TRBV12-3 or TRBV12-4; TCRdb selects TRBD1, and the lack of DNA leaves this call unchecked. This CDR3 comprises 12 residues. The CDR3 loop reads CASSIGTGEAFF.

The chain employs TRBV6-2 or TRBV6-3 and TRBJ1-5; there is no DNA to check the TCRdb D call of TRBD1. Germline V gene data show CDR1 as MNHEY and CDR2 as SVGEGT. The CDR3 loop spans 20 amino acids. Here the CDR3 reads CASSYLKGTGVWGANQPQHF.

The J gene is TRBJ2-1, the V gene TRBV9; TCRdb proposes TRBD2, but this gene call is untestable without DNA. Germline-derived CDR1 and CDR2 are SGDLS and YYNGEE. CDR3 size: 16 residues. The CDR3 sequence is CASSVSGTSGNNEQFF.

This sequence joins TRBV29-1 and TRBJ1-5; TCRdb outputs TRBD1, but without DNA this stays unchecked. CDR3 length: 13 amino acids. Per the germline V gene, CDR1 is SQVTM and CDR2 is ANQGSEA. CDR3 protein: CSVGGQGRQPQHF.

This rearrangement joins TRBV19 to TRBJ2-1; the TCRdb D gene call, TRBD2, has no DNA to confirm it. Germline V gene sequence: CDR1 LNHDA, CDR2 SQIVND (reference sequence). This CDR3 is built from 19 residues. CDR3: CASSQWASGLQSSYNEQFF.

The chain joins TRBV13 to TRBJ2-2; TCRdb indicates TRBD1, and absent DNA this call remains unverified. Germline assignment: CDR1 PRHDT and CDR2 FYEKMQ (reference sequence). The CDR3 has 16 amino acids. The CDR3 protein is CASSIRQGALTGELFF.

CDR3: CASSQQGLTNSPLHF. The rearrangement links TRBV7-2 to TRBJ1-6. This CDR3 region has 15 residues. Germline CDR1 and CDR2: SGHTA and FQGNSA.

The chain links TRBV7-9 to TRBJ2-5; TCRdb selects TRBD1, and the lack of DNA leaves this call unchecked. This CDR3 is 14 amino acids long. Germline CDR1 and CDR2: SEHNR and FQNEAQ (reference sequence). CDR3 protein: CASSRDRYQETQYF.

The chain couples TRBV4-3 to TRBJ1-1; absent DNA, TCRdb's TRBD1 call cannot be checked. From germline, CDR1 is LGHNA and CDR2 YSLEER. This CDR3 contains 16 residues. The chain's CDR3 is CASSHSAGGVNTEAFF.

The V and J genes are TRBV4-3 and TRBJ2-7; TCRdb outputs TRBD2, but without DNA this stays unchecked. Germline CDR1 and CDR2: LGHNA and YSLEER. This CDR3 region has 17 residues. The CDR3 sequence is CASSQDLISGRYNEQYF.

The V gene is TRBV7-9, the J gene TRBJ2-7; TCRdb's D call, TRBD1, is unchecked because there is no DNA. Germline V gene lookup returns CDR1 SEHNR and CDR2 FQNEAQ (reference sequence). CDR3 length: 14 residues. CDR3 residues: CASSLGPGYYEQYF.

The chain joins TRBV7-6 to TRBJ2-7; TCRdb's D call of TRBD1 is untestable without DNA. The CDR3 sequence is 15 residues long. Germline lookup yields CDR1 SGHVS and CDR2 FNYEAQ. The CDR3: CASSLGQGLSYEQYF.

The rearrangement joins TRBV19 to TRBJ2-1; TCRdb outputs TRBD1, but without DNA this stays unchecked. Germline V gene sequence: CDR1 LNHDA, CDR2 SQIVND (reference sequence). The CDR3 has 13 amino acids. The CDR3 protein is CASRRQGSNEQFF.

This chain joins TRBV19 and TRBJ1-3. From germline, CDR1 is LNHDA and CDR2 SQIVND (reference sequence). This CDR3 comprises 14 residues. CDR3 region: CASSGLGSGNTIYF.

The chain combines TRBV29-1 with TRBJ2-7; TCRdb gives TRBD2 as the D gene, but with no DNA this cannot be confirmed. Germline CDR1 is SQVTM and CDR2 is ANQGSEA. The CDR3 runs 13 residues. The CDR3: CSVESRTGGEQYF.

The gene calls are TRBV7-2 and TRBJ2-7. Germline V gene sequence: CDR1 SGHTA, CDR2 FQGNSA. CDR3 length: 13 residues. CDR3 sequence reads: CASSPSGRGEQYF.

The chain uses TRBV4-1 and TRBJ1-1; TCRdb calls TRBD1, which cannot be checked without DNA. The CDR3 consists of 15 residues. The germline V gene encodes CDR1 MGHRA and CDR2 YSYEKL. The CDR3 protein is CASSRPGQLNTEAFF.